This T cell receptor beta chain was profiled in a study of beta chain features in type 1 diabetes. Study observations and caveats: Among all four CD4+ subsets, Type 1 diabetes patients had TCRB CDR3s that were moderately but significantly shorter. PCR, the amplification step, might favor shorter templates, equally in patients and controls. Patients' naive, central memory and Treg TCRB repertoires seemed closer to one another than those of healthy donors. Type 1 diabetes patients showed fewer insertions and more deletions at VDJ junctions.

This CDR3 is 13 amino acids long. The V gene's germline CDR1 is SGHTS and CDR2 YDEGEE. Trimming took 0 bases from V and 7 from J, leaving 10 bases between them. Investigators reverse transcribed all isolated RNA, so they sequenced expressed TCRB transcripts. Data came from immunoSEQ multiplex PCR; TCRdb stores just in-frame clones and leaves some out. The sample consists of roughly 150,000 clones, 8.5% to 10% of them appearing once. About this clone itself: Its antigen is not identified.

The genes are TRBV5-8 and TRBJ1-1; a weak D match, TRBD1 (5 bases). This clonotype originated in a young woman with type 1 diabetes. Sequenced material: central memory CD4+ T cells from blood. The CDR3 reads CASSLGRQGEAFF. In DNA form, the CDR3 reads TGTGCCAGCAGCTTGGGACGGCAGGGTGAAGCTTTCTTT.